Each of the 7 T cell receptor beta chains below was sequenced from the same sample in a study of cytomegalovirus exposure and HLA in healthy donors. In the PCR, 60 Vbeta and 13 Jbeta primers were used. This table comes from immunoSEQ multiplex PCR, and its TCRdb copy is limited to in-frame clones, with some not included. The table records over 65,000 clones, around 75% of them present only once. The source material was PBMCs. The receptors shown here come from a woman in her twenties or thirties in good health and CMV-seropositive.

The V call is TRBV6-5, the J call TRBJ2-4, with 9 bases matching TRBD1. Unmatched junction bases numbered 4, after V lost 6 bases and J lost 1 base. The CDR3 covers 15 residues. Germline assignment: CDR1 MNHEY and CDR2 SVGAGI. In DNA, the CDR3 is TGTGCCAGCAGCTCCGACAGGGGGGCCAAAAACATTCAGTACTTC. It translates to CASSSDRGAKNIQYF.

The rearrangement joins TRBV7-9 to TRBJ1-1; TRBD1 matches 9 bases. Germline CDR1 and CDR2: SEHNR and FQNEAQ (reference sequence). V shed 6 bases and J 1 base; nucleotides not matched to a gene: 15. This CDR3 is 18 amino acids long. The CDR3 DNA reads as TGTGCCAGCAGTCTCTATCCAGAGGACAGGGGAAGGAACACTGAAGCTTTCTTT. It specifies CASSLYPEDRGRNTEAFF. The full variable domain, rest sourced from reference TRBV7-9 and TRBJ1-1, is DTGVSQNPRHKITKRGQNVTFRCDPISEHNRLYWYRQTLGQGPEFLTYFQNEAQLEKSRLLSDRFSAERPKGSFSTLEIQRTEQGDSAMYLCASSLYPEDRGRNTEAFFGQGTRLTVV.

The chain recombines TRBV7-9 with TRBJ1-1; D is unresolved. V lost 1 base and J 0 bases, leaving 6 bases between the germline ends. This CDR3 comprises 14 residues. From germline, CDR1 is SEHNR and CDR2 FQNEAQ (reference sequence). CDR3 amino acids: CASSLVAVNTEAFF. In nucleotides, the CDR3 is TGTGCCAGCAGCTTAGTGGCAGTGAACACTGAAGCTTTCTTT.

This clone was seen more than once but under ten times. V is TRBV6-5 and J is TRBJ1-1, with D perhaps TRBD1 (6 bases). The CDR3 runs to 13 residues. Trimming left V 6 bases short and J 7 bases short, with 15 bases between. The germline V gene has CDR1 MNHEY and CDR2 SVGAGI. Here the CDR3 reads CASRQTGTFEAFF. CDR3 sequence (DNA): TGTGCCAGCAGGCAGACAGGCACCTTTGAAGCTTTCTTT.

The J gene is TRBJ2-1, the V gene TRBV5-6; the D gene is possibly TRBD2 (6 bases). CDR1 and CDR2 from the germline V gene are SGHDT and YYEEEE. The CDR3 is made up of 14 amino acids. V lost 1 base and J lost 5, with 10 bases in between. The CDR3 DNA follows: TGTGCCAGCAGCTTGATTGGCGGGGACAATGAGCAGTTCTTC. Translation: CASSLIGGDNEQFF.

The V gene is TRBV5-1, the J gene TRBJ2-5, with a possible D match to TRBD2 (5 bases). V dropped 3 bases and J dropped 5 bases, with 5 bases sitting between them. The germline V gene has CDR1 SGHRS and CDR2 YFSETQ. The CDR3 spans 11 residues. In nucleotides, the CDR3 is TGCGCCAGCAGCTGGAGGGAGACCCAGTACTTC. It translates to CASSWRETQYF.

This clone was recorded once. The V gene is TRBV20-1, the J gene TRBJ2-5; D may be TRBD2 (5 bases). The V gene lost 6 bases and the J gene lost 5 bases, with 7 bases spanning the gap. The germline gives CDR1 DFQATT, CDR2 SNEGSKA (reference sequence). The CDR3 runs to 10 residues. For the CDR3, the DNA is TGCAGTGCGTCGGGGGAGACCCAGTACTTC. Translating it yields CSASGETQYF.